This T cell receptor (beta chain) derives from a study of blood T cell repertoires in COVID-19. Background on the study: The origin of the acute and convalescent COVID-19 samples was the United States, Italy and Spain.

Clones were read by immunoSEQ multiplex PCR, and TCRdb kept only the in-frame ones, dropping some. The repertoire holds about 430,000 clones, with over 75% as singletons. This clone has only a few counts. This CDR3 has 14 amino acids. The V gene's germline CDR1 is MNHNY and CDR2 SVGAGI (reference sequence). Deletions cut 4 bases from V and 1 base from J, with 10 bases between. The genes are TRBV6-6 and TRBJ1-1; tentative D call: TRBD1 (5 bases). The receptor comes from a woman aged 18-29 years who had been exposed to COVID-19. Sequences were obtained from PBMCs or T cells enriched from blood (not recorded which). Here the CDR3 DNA reads TGTGCCAGCAGTTCAGGGCCCCCGAACACTGAAGCTTTCTTT. This encodes CASSSGPPNTEAFF.